Given below is one TCR beta chain in context. The antigen is undetermined. This entry belongs to a study of blood T cells in healthy people across ages. V dropped 5 bases and J dropped 4; count of bases not matched to a gene: 8. The germline V gene has CDR1 SGHTA and CDR2 FQGNSA. The CDR3 consists of 16 residues. Study observations and caveats: Changes seen in expanded clonotypes were possibly confounded by donor CMV status left unknown. Aged donors had fewer naive CD4+ cells and lower diversity than long-lived donors. A roughly linear fall in TCR beta diversity per million T cells was seen with increasing age.

Then a second PCR, running about 7 to 11 cycles, was carried out with a sample-barcoded 5' primer and a J-beta primer mix. TCRdb called the 5' RACE reads again in MiXCR, with one record for every CDR3 protein. The sample carries around 1.7 million distinct CDR3 sequences, under 30% recorded once. What was sequenced was blood. The gene calls are TRBV7-2 and TRBJ2-3, with 11 bases matching TRBD2. This receptor was obtained from a woman aged 25-40 years in good health. CDR3 DNA: TGTGCCAGCAGCCTATTTCTAGCGGGAGGCTCAGATACGCAGTATTTT. Its translation is CASSLFLAGGSDTQYF.